This T cell receptor (beta chain) was sequenced for a study of OX40 agonist ivuxolimab in advanced cancers. Overall study: Averaging about 60 years in age, with a range of roughly 23 to 80, the cohort was 80% to 90% male.

Assay used: immunoSEQ multiplex PCR; TCRdb lists only in-frame clones, some missing. The sample shows some 8,800 clones, 88% of them seen only once. Germline V gene lookup returns CDR1 SGHRS and CDR2 YFSETQ. V shed 6 bases, J shed 2 bases, and the junction held 7 bases outside the gene matches. The CDR3 is 15 amino acids. This TCR was sampled from an adult with an advanced solid tumor such as melanoma, head and neck, liver or kidney cancer. Specimen: CD4+ or CD8+ T cells sorted from blood, collected in a trial of the OX40 agonist ivuxolimab. The rearrangement uses TRBV5-1 and TRBJ2-3, with 9 bases identical to TRBD2. The CDR3 reads CASTPSGATTDTQYF. In DNA form, the CDR3 reads TGCGCCAGCACCCCTAGCGGGGCCACCACAGATACGCAGTATTTT. Looking up the rest from reference TRBV5-1 and TRBJ2-3 gives the full variable domain: KAGVTQTPRYLIKTRGQQVTLSCSPISGHRSVSWYQQTPGQGLQFLFEYFSETQRNKGNFPGRFSGRQFSNSRSEMNVSTLELGDSALYLCASTPSGATTDTQYFGPGTRLTVL.